This is a list of T cell receptor beta chains from one sample in a study of cytomegalovirus exposure and HLA in healthy donors. Profiled with immunoSEQ multiplex PCR; TCRdb holds only in-frame clones, not every one. Here the sample spans 150,000 to 200,000 clones, around 68% being singletons. Material for sequencing was PBMCs. The source is a man aged 45-60 years in good health and CMV-seronegative. CDR3s include the opening cysteine and the closing phenylalanine or tryptophan. D genes are given only for firm matches. Rows give clone size only sometimes, using once, few, many, or a class for an expanded clone.

J | V | size | D | DNA | CDR3
TRBJ2-2 | TRBV5-1 | NA | TRBD1 | TGCGCCAGCCACTGGGGGACAGCGAACACCGGGGAGCTGTTTTTT | CASHWGTANTGELFF
TRBJ1-2 | TRBV6-1 | NA | NA | TGTGCCAGCGAGAAGGAGGGAGCCTATGGCTACACCTTC | CASEKEGAYGYTF
TRBJ2-2 | TRBV4-2 | NA | TRBD2 | TGTGCCAGCAGCCAATTTTCTAGCGGGGGGGCCGGCACCGGGGAGCTGTTTTTT | CASSQFSSGGAGTGELFF
TRBJ2-1 | TRBV5-1 | once | NA | TGCGCCAGCAGAAGTCCGGGACTCCCCTTCAATGAGCAGTTCTTC | CASRSPGLPFNEQFF
TRBJ2-5 | TRBV5-1 | few | TRBD2 | TGCGCCAGCAGCCCTAGCGGCCAAGAGACCCAGTACTTC | CASSPSGQETQYF
TRBJ1-2 | TRBV6-6 | NA | TRBD1 | TGTGCCAGCAGATCGGACAGGGTGGGGTATGGCTACACCTTC | CASRSDRVGYGYTF
TRBJ1-2 | TRBV6-5 | NA | TRBD1 | TGTGCCAGCAGTTACTCGGCCCGGACAGGTCACTATGGCTACACCTTC | CASSYSARTGHYGYTF
TRBJ1-2 | TRBV19 | NA | NA | TGTGCCAGTAGCTCCCCCAGTTCAGGGTATGGCTACACCTTC | CASSSPSSGYGYTF
TRBJ1-1 | TRBV6-6 | NA | NA | TGTGCCAGCAGGTGGACATCGAACACTGAAGCTTTCTTT | CASRWTSNTEAFF
TRBJ1-2 | TRBV10-2 | NA | NA | TGCGCCAGCAGTGAGTGGGTGTACAGCCAAGCCAATGGCTACACCTTC | CASSEWVYSQANGYTF
TRBJ2-7 | TRBV21-1 | NA | NA | TGTGCCAGCAGTCTCACACTAGAACAGGGAATTGCCTACGAGCAGTACTTC | CASSLTLEQGIAYEQYF
TRBJ1-5 | TRBV5-6 | NA | NA | TGTGCCGGGAGAACGGGCAAGGTAGGGATGTCGAATCAGCCCCAGCATTTT | CAGRTGKVGMSNQPQHF
TRBJ2-7 | TRBV7-9 | once | TRBD2 | TGTGCCAGTAGCTTAGTCGCCGGCGGGGGGTTTACCTACGAGCAGTACTTC | CASSLVAGGGFTYEQYF
TRBJ2-7 | TRBV4-1 | NA | NA | TGCGCCAGCAGCCAAGAATGGGCAGTCTACGAGCAGTACTTC | CASSQEWAVYEQYF
TRBJ2-3 | TRBV14 | NA | TRBD2 | TGTGCCAGCAGCCAAGGGACTAGGATGTATTTT | CASSQGTRMYF
TRBJ2-2 | TRBV7-9 | NA | TRBD1 | TGTGCCAGCAGCTCCCCCCGACAGGGGCTGGGGGAGCTGTTTTTT | CASSSPRQGLGELFF
TRBJ2-3 | TRBV9 | NA | TRBD2 | TGTGCCAGCAGCCTTCTAGCGGGGGGGAGCACAGATACGCAGTATTTT | CASSLLAGGSTDTQYF
TRBJ2-3 | TRBV15 | NA | TRBD2 | TGTGCCACCAGCAGAGGTACTAGCGGGGGGGCAGATACGCAGTATTTT | CATSRGTSGGADTQYF
TRBJ1-1 | TRBV6-5 | NA | NA | TGTGCCAGCAAAGAGGTTGGGAGGGTGGCTTTCTTT | CASKEVGRVAFF
TRBJ1-1 | TRBV28 | NA | NA | TGTGCCAGCAGTTTCTCGGGGGGCGCGACTGAAGCTTTCTTT | CASSFSGGATEAFF
TRBJ2-7 | TRBV5-1 | NA | TRBD1 | TGCGCCAGCAGCGTGGACAGGGGGTTGTCCTACGAGCAGTACTTC | CASSVDRGLSYEQYF